This T cell receptor (beta chain) was profiled in a study of T cells in localized non-small cell lung cancer. Whole-study results and caveats: Uninvolved neighboring lung showed the greatest T cell clonality, exceeding tumor. Appearances in adjacent lung were noted for a median approximately 52 of the top 100 tumor clones.

Germline lookup yields CDR1 MDHEN and CDR2 SYDVKM. The V segment lost 1 base and the J segment 4 bases; nucleotides outside the gene matches: 7. The CDR3 runs to 15 residues. Of note for this clone: Its specificity is unknown.

Repertoires were generated with immunoSEQ multiplex PCR, while TCRdb's copy carries only in-frame clones and drops some. This sample has about 33,000 clones, with about four fifths found just once. Sequencing was performed on peripheral blood, taken before any cancer treatment. This receptor was identified in a male donor at least 60 years old with stage III squamous cell lung carcinoma. This chain uses TRBV28 with TRBJ2-7; 7 nucleotides match TRBD2. CDR3 in amino acids: CASSLYGGSPYEQYF. The CDR3 DNA sequence: TGTGCCAGCAGTTTATACGGCGGGAGTCCGTACGAGCAGTACTTC.